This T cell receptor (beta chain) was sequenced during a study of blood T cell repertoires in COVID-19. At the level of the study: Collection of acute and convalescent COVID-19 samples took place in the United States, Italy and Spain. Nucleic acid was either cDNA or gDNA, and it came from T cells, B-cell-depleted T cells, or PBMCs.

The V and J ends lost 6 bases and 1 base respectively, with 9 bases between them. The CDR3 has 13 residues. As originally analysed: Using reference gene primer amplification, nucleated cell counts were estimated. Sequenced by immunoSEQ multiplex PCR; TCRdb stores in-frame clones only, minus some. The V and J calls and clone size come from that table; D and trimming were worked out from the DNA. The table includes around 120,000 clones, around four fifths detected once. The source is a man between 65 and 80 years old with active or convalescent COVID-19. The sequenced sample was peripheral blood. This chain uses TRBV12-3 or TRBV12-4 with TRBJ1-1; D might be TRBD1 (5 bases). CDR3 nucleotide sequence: TGTGCCAGCAGCCGAGGACAGAACACTGAAGCTTTCTTT. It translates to CASSRGQNTEAFF.